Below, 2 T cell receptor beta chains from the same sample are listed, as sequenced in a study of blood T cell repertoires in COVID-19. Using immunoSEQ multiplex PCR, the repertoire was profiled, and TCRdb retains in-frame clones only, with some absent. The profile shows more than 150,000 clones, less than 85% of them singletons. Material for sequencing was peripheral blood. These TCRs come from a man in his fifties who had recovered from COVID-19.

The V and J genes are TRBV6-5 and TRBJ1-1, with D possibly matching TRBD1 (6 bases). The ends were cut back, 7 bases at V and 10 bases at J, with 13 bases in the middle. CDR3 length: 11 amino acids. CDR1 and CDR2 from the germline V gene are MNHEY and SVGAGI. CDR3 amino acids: CASTLQGAAFF. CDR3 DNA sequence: TGTGCCAGCACACTACAGGGCGCAGCTTTCTTT.

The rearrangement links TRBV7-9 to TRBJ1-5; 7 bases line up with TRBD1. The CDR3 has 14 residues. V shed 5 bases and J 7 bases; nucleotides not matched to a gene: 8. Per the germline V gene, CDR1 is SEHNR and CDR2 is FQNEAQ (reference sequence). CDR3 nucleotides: TGTGCCAGCAGCCTGACAGGGACTTTCCAGCCCCAGCATTTT. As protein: CASSLTGTFQPQHF.